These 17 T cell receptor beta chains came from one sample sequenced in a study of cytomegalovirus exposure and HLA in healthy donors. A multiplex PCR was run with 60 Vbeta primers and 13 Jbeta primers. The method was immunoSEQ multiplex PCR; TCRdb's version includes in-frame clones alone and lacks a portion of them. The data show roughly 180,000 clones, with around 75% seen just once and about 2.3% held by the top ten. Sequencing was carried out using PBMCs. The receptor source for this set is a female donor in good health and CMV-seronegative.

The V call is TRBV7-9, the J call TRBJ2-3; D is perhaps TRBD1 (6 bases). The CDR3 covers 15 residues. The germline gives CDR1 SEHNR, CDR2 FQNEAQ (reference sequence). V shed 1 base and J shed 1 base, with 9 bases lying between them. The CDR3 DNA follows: TGTGCCAGCAGCTTAGTTCAGGGGCGCACAGATACGCAGTATTTT. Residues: CASSLVQGRTDTQYF.

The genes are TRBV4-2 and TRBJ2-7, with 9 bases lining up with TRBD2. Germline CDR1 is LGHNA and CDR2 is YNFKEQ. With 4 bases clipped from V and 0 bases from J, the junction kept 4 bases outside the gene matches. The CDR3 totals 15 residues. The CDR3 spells CASSRSGGSSYEQYF. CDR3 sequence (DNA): TGTGCCAGCAGCCGGAGCGGGGGGAGCTCCTACGAGCAGTACTTC.

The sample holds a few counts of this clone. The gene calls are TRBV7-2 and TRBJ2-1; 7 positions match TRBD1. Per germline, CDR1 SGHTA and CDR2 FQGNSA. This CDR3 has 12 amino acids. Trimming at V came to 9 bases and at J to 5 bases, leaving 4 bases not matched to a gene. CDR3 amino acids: CASRGQNNEQFF. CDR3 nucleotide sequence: TGTGCCAGTAGGGGACAGAACAATGAGCAGTTCTTC.

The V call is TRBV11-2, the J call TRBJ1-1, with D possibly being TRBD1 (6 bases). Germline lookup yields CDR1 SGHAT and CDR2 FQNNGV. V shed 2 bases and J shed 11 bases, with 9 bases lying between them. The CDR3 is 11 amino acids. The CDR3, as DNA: TGTGCCAGCAGCTTAAACAGGGAGGCTTTCTTT. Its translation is CASSLNREAFF.

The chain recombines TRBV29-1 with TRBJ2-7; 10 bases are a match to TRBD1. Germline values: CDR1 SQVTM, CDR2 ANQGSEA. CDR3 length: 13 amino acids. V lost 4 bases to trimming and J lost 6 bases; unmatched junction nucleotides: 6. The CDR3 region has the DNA TGCAGCGTTGGGCGGGACAGGGGTCCCGAGCAGTACTTC. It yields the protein CSVGRDRGPEQYF.

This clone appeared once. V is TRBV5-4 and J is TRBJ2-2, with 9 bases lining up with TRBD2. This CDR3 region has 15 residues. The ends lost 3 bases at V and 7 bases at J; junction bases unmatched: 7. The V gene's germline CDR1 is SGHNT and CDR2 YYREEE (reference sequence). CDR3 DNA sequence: TGTGCCAGCAGCTCCCTAGCGGGATTTGTCGGGGAGCTGTTTTTT. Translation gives CASSSLAGFVGELFF.

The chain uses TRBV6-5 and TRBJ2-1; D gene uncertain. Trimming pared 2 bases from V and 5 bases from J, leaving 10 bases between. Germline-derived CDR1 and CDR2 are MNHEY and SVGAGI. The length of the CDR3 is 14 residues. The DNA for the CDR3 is TGTGCCAGCAGTTACCGGCCAGGCCACAATGAGCAGTTCTTC. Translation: CASSYRPGHNEQFF.

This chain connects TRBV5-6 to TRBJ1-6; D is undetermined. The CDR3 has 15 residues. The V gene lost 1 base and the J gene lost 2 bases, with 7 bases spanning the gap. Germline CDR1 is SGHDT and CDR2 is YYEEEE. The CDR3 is CASSLRRPYNSPLHF. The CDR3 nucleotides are TGTGCCAGCAGCTTGAGGAGGCCCTATAATTCACCCCTCCACTTT.

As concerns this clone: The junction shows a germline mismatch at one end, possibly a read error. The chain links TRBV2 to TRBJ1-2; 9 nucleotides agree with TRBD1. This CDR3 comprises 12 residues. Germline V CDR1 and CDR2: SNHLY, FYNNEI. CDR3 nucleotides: TGTGCCAGCACCTGGACAGGGGTTGGCTGCACCTTC. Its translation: CASTWTGVGCTF.

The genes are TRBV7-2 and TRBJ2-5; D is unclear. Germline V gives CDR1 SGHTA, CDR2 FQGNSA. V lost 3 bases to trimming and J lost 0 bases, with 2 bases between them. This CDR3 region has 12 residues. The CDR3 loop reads CASSFYQETQYF. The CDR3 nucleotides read TGTGCCAGCAGCTTCTACCAAGAGACCCAGTACTTC.

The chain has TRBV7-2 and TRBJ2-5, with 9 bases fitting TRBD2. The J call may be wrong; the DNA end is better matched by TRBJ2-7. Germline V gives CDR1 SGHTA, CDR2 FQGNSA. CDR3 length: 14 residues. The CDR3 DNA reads TGTGCCAGCAGCTCTAGCGGGGAAAGCTCCGAGCAGTACTTC. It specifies CASSSSGESSEQYF.

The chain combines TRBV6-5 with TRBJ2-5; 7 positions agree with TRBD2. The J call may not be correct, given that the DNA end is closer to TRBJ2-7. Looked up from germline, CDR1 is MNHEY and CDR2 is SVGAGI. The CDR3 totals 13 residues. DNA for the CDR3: TGTGCCAGCAGACGGACTAGTAGGAACGAGCAGTACTTC. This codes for CASRRTSRNEQYF.

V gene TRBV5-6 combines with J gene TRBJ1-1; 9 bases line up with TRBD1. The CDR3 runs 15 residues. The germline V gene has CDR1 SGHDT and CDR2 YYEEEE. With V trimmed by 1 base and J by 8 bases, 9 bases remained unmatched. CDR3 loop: CASSLWAGQGFEAFF. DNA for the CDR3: TGTGCCAGCAGCTTGTGGGCGGGACAGGGCTTCGAAGCTTTCTTT.

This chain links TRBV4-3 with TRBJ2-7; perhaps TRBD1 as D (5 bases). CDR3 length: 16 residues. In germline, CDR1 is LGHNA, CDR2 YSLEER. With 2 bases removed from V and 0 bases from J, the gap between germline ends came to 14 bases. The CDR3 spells CASSQRYSTASYEQYF. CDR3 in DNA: TGCGCCAGCAGCCAACGCTACTCGACAGCCTCCTACGAGCAGTACTTC.

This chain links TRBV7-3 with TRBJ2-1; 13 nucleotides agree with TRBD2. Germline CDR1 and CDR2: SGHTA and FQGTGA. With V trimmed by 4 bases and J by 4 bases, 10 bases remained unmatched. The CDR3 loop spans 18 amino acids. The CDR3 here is CASSSTAGLAGKYNEQFF. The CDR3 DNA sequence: TGTGCCAGCAGCTCGACGGCGGGACTAGCGGGGAAATACAATGAGCAGTTCTTC.

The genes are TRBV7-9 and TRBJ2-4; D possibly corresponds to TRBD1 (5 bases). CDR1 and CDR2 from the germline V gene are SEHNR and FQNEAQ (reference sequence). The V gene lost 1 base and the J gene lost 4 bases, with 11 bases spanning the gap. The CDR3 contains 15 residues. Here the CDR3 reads CASSLGGEGKNIQYF. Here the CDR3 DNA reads TGTGCCAGCAGCTTAGGGGGCGAAGGAAAAAACATTCAGTACTTC.

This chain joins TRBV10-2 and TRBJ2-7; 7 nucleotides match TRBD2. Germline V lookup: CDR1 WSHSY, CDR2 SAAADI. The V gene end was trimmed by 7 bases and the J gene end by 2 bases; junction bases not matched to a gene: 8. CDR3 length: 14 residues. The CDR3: CASINGRFTYEQYF. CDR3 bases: TGCGCCAGCATCAACGGGAGGTTCACCTACGAGCAGTACTTC.